The 22 T cell receptor beta chains below were found in one sample sequenced in a study of beta chain features in type 1 diabetes. Expressed TCRB transcripts were sequenced because the isolated RNA had all been reverse transcribed beforehand. TCRdb's copy holds only in-frame clones and misses some; the assay was immunoSEQ multiplex PCR. The sample includes 350,000 or so clones, around a fifth of them seen just once. The sequenced sample was naive CD4+ T cells from blood. These TCRs come from a woman between 18 and 29 years old in good health.

The rearrangement links TRBV5-1 to TRBJ2-1; TRBD1 matches at 8 bases. CDR1 is SGHRS and CDR2 is YFSETQ in the germline V gene. The CDR3 runs 15 residues. V shed 2 bases and J 8 bases; nucleotides not matched to a gene: 9. The DNA of the CDR3 is TGCGCCAGCAGCTTCGAGACAGGGGAAGGGGATGAGCAGTTCTTC. Encoded protein: CASSFETGEGDEQFF.

This chain uses TRBV11-1 with TRBJ2-7; 8 bases align to TRBD1. CDR1 and CDR2 (germline): SGHAT, FQDESV (reference sequence). This CDR3 has 13 amino acids. V gave up 1 base and J gave up 4 bases; unmatched junction bases: 0. CDR3 sequence reads: CASSLGDRYEQYF. For the CDR3, the DNA is TGTGCCAGCAGCTTAGGGGACAGGTACGAGCAGTACTTC.

V gene TRBV5-6 combines with J gene TRBJ2-5; D perhaps matches TRBD1 (5 bases). Germline assignment: CDR1 SGHDT and CDR2 YYEEEE. Trimming pared 1 base from V and 2 bases from J, leaving 6 bases between. CDR3 length: 13 residues. This chain's CDR3 is CASSLRTQETQYF. As DNA, the CDR3 is TGTGCCAGCAGCTTGCGGACACAAGAGACCCAGTACTTC.

V is TRBV2 and J is TRBJ2-5; unclear D gene. The V gene's germline CDR1 is SNHLY and CDR2 FYNNEI. Trimming removed 7 bases from V and 2 bases from J, with 8 bases in between. CDR3 length: 12 residues. CDR3 DNA: TGTGCCAGCAAGAGGTGGCAAGAGACCCAGTACTTC. It codes for CASKRWQETQYF.

This clone was counted a few times. This sequence joins TRBV6-1 and TRBJ1-1; D is possibly TRBD1 (6 bases). Per germline, CDR1 MNHNS and CDR2 SASEGT. Trimming removed 6 bases from V and 3 bases from J, with 14 bases in between. The CDR3 runs 14 residues. CDR3 loop: CASSWDTWDTEAFF. CDR3 nucleotide sequence: TGTGCCAGCAGCTGGGACACTTGGGACACTGAAGCTTTCTTT.

To note about this clone: Sequence at one end of the junction differs from germline and may be a read error. Written as DNA, the CDR3 is TGTGCTAGCACCCCGCTTATAGGGGCCTATGGCTACACCTTC. Its translation: CASTPLIGAYGYTF. The J gene is TRBJ1-2, the V gene TRBV7-7; a possible D gene is TRBD1 (5 bases). The CDR3 length is 14 residues. Germline values: CDR1 SSHAT, CDR2 FNYEAQ (reference sequence). Complete variable domain (other parts from reference TRBV7-7 and TRBJ1-2): GAGVSQSPRYKVTKRGQDVTLRCDPISSHATLYWYQQALGQGPEFLTYFNYEAQPDKSGLPSDRFSAERPEGSISTLTIQRTEQRDSAMYRCASTPLIGAYGYTFGSGTRLTVV.

The chain combines TRBV19 with TRBJ2-5, with TRBD1 identical over 8 bases. V shed 6 bases, J shed 4 bases, and the junction held 4 bases outside the gene matches. The CDR3 runs 13 residues. The germline CDR1 and CDR2 sequences are LNHDA and SQIVND (reference sequence). CDR3 coding DNA: TGTGCCAGTAGACCCGGACAGGGAGAGACCCAGTACTTC. This codes for CASRPGQGETQYF.

This clone was picked up a small number of times. The chain is built from TRBV6-6 and TRBJ2-1, with 10 bases lining up with TRBD2. This CDR3 comprises 15 residues. Germline V gene data show CDR1 as MNHNY and CDR2 as SVGAGI (reference sequence). V shed 2 bases and J 6 bases; nucleotides not matched to a gene: 4. CDR3 amino acids: CASSYPSGGLNEQFF. CDR3 DNA: TGTGCCAGCAGTTACCCTAGCGGGGGACTCAATGAGCAGTTCTTC.

A few counts support this clone. The rearrangement joins TRBV5-1 to TRBJ2-7; 7 bases fit TRBD1. This CDR3 comprises 14 residues. With V trimmed by 5 bases and J by 0 bases, 5 bases remained unmatched. The germline gives CDR1 SGHRS, CDR2 YFSETQ. The CDR3 region is CASSSGTASYEQYF. As DNA, the CDR3 is TGCGCCAGCAGTTCTGGGACAGCCTCCTACGAGCAGTACTTC.

This clone was counted only a few times. The rearrangement links TRBV18 to TRBJ2-2; 14 nucleotides match TRBD2. The CDR3 is 16 residues long. In germline, CDR1 is KGHSH, CDR2 LQKENI. V trimming: 3 bases; J trimming: 5 bases; junction bases outside the gene matches: 2. For the CDR3, the DNA is TGTGCCAGCTCACCTGGACTAGCGGGAGGAACCGGGGAGCTGTTTTTT. Its translation is CASSPGLAGGTGELFF.

V usage is TRBV2 and J usage is TRBJ2-6, with D possibly being TRBD1 (5 bases). Looked up from germline, CDR1 is SNHLY and CDR2 is FYNNEI. Trimming took 2 bases from V and 2 from J, leaving 7 bases between them. The CDR3 is 15 residues long. In DNA, the CDR3 is TGTGCCAGCAGTGAACAGGGCGCTGGGGCCAACGTCCTGACTTTC. Translating it yields CASSEQGAGANVLTF.

This clone has a handful of counts. The chain employs TRBV2 and TRBJ2-3; the D gene is possibly TRBD2 (6 bases). Trimming shortened V by 8 bases and J by 2 bases, and 20 bases separated the two germline ends. The length of the CDR3 is 16 residues. Germline assignment: CDR1 SNHLY and CDR2 FYNNEI. CDR3 bases: TGTGCCAGCTCCGCCGGGCGGGGAGTTAACACAGATACGCAGTATTTT. As protein: CASSAGRGVNTDTQYF.

The V and J genes are TRBV7-2 and TRBJ2-3, with 10 positions matching TRBD1. Germline values: CDR1 SGHTA, CDR2 FQGNSA. The CDR3 contains 16 residues. With V trimmed by 4 bases and J by 1 base, 5 bases remained unmatched. The CDR3 loop reads CASSSRQGAGTDTQYF. The DNA for the CDR3 is TGTGCCAGCAGCTCTCGACAGGGGGCCGGCACAGATACGCAGTATTTT.

This clone has only a few counts. The CDR3 loop reads CASSMGLGGYNEQFF. In DNA, the CDR3 is TGTGCCAGTAGTATGGGACTAGGCGGCTACAATGAGCAGTTCTTC. The chain carries TRBV19 and TRBJ2-1, with 8 bases matching TRBD2. The CDR3 length is 15 residues. V lost 3 bases, J lost 3 bases, and 4 bases stayed unmatched. CDR1 is LNHDA and CDR2 is SQIVND in the germline V gene (reference sequence).

The table lists this clone with a few counts. The CDR3 DNA reads TGTGCCAGCAGCCTACATAGCGTGGACAGGGCGAATGGCTACACCTTC. This codes for CASSLHSVDRANGYTF. The genes are TRBV7-9 and TRBJ1-2; 8 bases map to TRBD1. The length of the CDR3 is 16 residues. Germline V gives CDR1 SEHNR, CDR2 FQNEAQ (reference sequence). Trimming removed 5 bases from V and 6 bases from J; junction bases left unmatched: 14.

The rearrangement links TRBV29-1 to TRBJ2-3; 15 bases align to TRBD2. Per the germline V gene, CDR1 is SQVTM and CDR2 is ANQGSEA. The junction had 5 bases not matched to a gene; V was cut back by 6 bases and J by 4 bases. The CDR3 is 15 amino acids. The CDR3 is CSVGLAGGRADTQYF. The CDR3 DNA reads as TGCAGCGTCGGACTAGCGGGAGGGCGGGCAGATACGCAGTATTTT.

The J gene is TRBJ2-7, the V gene TRBV7-9; 7 bases are shared with TRBD1. The CDR3 has 17 amino acids. Trimming took 3 bases from V and 6 from J; bases not matched to a gene: 17. The V gene's germline CDR1 is SEHNR and CDR2 FQNEAQ (reference sequence). This CDR3 is CASSLSRTGHKPSEQYF. DNA for the CDR3: TGTGCCAGCAGCTTGAGCAGGACAGGCCATAAACCGTCCGAGCAGTACTTC.

This clone has only a few counts. The chain employs TRBV7-2 and TRBJ2-6; D unclear. Trimming took off 7 bases at V and 3 bases at J, with 10 bases between the two ends. Germline V gene lookup returns CDR1 SGHTA and CDR2 FQGNSA. The length of the CDR3 is 14 residues. The CDR3 spells CASTPSGGANVLTF. CDR3 in DNA: TGTGCCAGCACCCCGTCGGGTGGGGCCAACGTCCTGACTTTC.

This sequence joins TRBV30 and TRBJ2-5; TRBD1 agrees at 7 bases. J lost 4 bases, V lost 0 bases, and 8 bases had no gene match. CDR1 and CDR2 from the germline V gene are GTSNPN and SVGIG (reference sequence). The length of the CDR3 is 15 residues. In nucleotides, the CDR3 is TGTGCCTGGAGTGTACGCCGACAGGGCGGAGAGACCCAGTACTTC. Amino acids: CAWSVRRQGGETQYF.

This clone was picked up one time. V is TRBV5-1 and J is TRBJ2-7; 7 bases line up with TRBD1. Germline V CDR1 and CDR2: SGHRS, YFSETQ. The V and J ends lost 2 bases and 4 bases, in that order; junction bases with no gene match: 9. The CDR3 is made up of 15 amino acids. As DNA, the CDR3 is TGCGCCAGCAGCTTCCTCCCCGGGACAGAGTACGAGCAGTACTTC. Translated, it gives CASSFLPGTEYEQYF.

The chain recombines TRBV6-5 with TRBJ2-2; 7 nucleotides match TRBD1. J gave up 2 bases and V 9 bases, and 6 bases lay outside the gene matches. The germline CDR1 and CDR2 sequences are MNHEY and SVGAGI. The CDR3 is 14 amino acids. Here the CDR3 reads CARVGTVNTGELFF. In DNA, the CDR3 is TGTGCCAGGGTGGGGACAGTCAACACCGGGGAGCTGTTTTTT.

J is TRBJ1-1 and V is TRBV11-2; no reliable D call. V was clipped by 10 bases and J by 6 bases, with 18 bases between them. The CDR3 extends over 13 amino acids. Germline lookup yields CDR1 SGHAT and CDR2 FQNNGV. CDR3 protein: CATRGREGAEAFF. For the CDR3, the DNA is TGTGCCACCCGGGGTAGGGAAGGCGCTGAAGCTTTCTTT.